Listed below are T cell receptor beta chains from one sample, sequenced in a study of blood T cell repertoires in COVID-19. Data came from immunoSEQ multiplex PCR; TCRdb stores just in-frame clones and leaves some out. The table lists approximately 150,000 clones, roughly 80% of them singletons, with around 6.2% in the top ten. The sample taken for sequencing was PBMCs or T cells enriched from blood (not recorded which). The source is a woman between 35 and 50 years old who had recovered from COVID-19. The CDR3 runs from the conserved cysteine through the conserved F or W.

TRBV7-8,TRBJ2-3,CASSIYPRGSSTDTQYF
TRBV25-1,TRBJ2-7,CASSSEIAGEYEQYF
TRBV18,TRBJ2-3,CASLPDRSRTDTQYF
TRBV6-5,TRBJ1-1,CASKRGFTEAFF
TRBV18,TRBJ1-2,CASSPDTGTGAVYTF
TRBV2,TRBJ1-5,CASSELRTGAQPQHF
TRBV7-9,TRBJ1-1,CASRATGFYTEAFF
TRBV7-8,TRBJ2-1,CASSRGRERYNEQFF
TRBV10-3,TRBJ2-4,CAISESKNAAKNIQYF
TRBV27,TRBJ2-1,CASSLTVQGHDEQFF
TRBV27,TRBJ2-7,CASSLWAGGGYEQYF
TRBV5-1,TRBJ2-7,CASSFTSGVDEQYF
TRBV6-4,TRBJ2-3,CASGTGTGVDTQYF
TRBV2,TRBJ2-7,CASTAGRGNYEQYF
TRBV12-3/TRBV12-4,TRBJ1-1,CASSLEGRAFF
TRBV25-1,TRBJ2-5,CASSESETGGETQYF
TRBV19,TRBJ2-7,CASSQTGASYEQYF
TRBV28,TRBJ1-2,CASSLGAGGYGYTF
TRBV15,TRBJ1-6,CATSGDSQYNSPLHF
TRBV4-1,TRBJ1-4,CASSSIEKLFF
TRBV7-2,TRBJ1-5,CASSLDRGQPQHF
TRBV2,TRBJ2-2,CASRARGSGNTGELFF
TRBV7-9,TRBJ2-1,CASSLIAGVSNEQFF
TRBV2,TRBJ1-5,CASRREGGSNQPQHF